Listed below are T cell receptor beta chains from one sample, sequenced in a study of blood T cells in healthy people across ages. TCRdb redid the calling of the 5' RACE reads with MiXCR, one entry per CDR3 protein. This sample has 1.8 million or so distinct CDR3 sequences; roughly two fifths occur once, and the top ten carry under 25%. The source material was blood. These receptor sequences come from a human donor in good health. The CDR3 runs from the conserved cysteine through the conserved F or W. D genes are given only for firm matches. Size values are once, few and many counts, or a class for expanded clones, and some rows have none.

TRBD2	.	TRBJ2-1	TRBV10-3	CAIKGGLATKEQFF	TGTGCCATCAAAGGGGGACTAGCCACCAAAGAGCAGTTCTTC
TRBD1	.	TRBJ1-6	TRBV4-1	CASSLPGQGSSPLHF	TGCGCCAGCAGTCTGCCGGGACAGGGAAGTTCACCCCTCCACTTT
TRBD2	.	TRBJ2-5	TRBV3-1	CASSQGDSLAGEETQYF	TGTGCCAGCAGCCAAGGGGATAGCCTAGCGGGAGAAGAGACCCAGTACTTC
.	.	TRBJ2-3	TRBV10-3	CAISEGGEADTQYF	TGTGCCATCAGTGAGGGGGGCGAAGCAGATACGCAGTATTTT
.	few	TRBJ2-5	TRBV6-2/TRBV6-3	CASTDNLQETQYF	TGTGCCAGCACCGACAACCTTCAAGAGACCCAGTACTTC
.	.	TRBJ2-1	TRBV25-1	CASYSGEQFF	TGTGCCAGCTACTCGGGGGAGCAGTTCTTC
.	few	TRBJ2-3	TRBV6-6	CASSYAAGSSTDTQYF	TGTGCCAGCAGTTACGCGGCAGGGTCTAGCACAGATACGCAGTATTTT
.	few	TRBJ2-5	TRBV20-1	CSAGQFEQYF	TGCAGTGCTGGACAGTTTGAGCAGTACTTC
.	few	TRBJ1-2	TRBV14	CASSQDGAPRGYTF	TGTGCCAGCAGCCAAGATGGGGCTCCGCGTGGCTACACCTTC
.	.	TRBJ1-1	TRBV29-1	CGVVGGEDTEAFF	TGCGGCGTTGTGGGAGGGGAGGACACTGAAGCTTTCTTT
.	few	TRBJ2-3	TRBV5-1	CASSLAGIRRTDTQYF	TGCGCCAGCAGCTTGGCCGGGATCCGTCGCACAGATACGCAGTATTTT
.	.	TRBJ2-1	TRBV28	CASSRGANNEQFF	TGTGCCAGCAGTCGGGGGGCCAACAATGAGCAGTTCTTC
.	.	TRBJ1-1	TRBV6-5	CASGGHSNTEAFF	TGTGCCAGCGGGGGACACTCGAACACTGAAGCTTTCTTT
.	.	TRBJ1-5	TRBV29-1	CSVELGNQPQHF	TGCAGCGTTGAATTGGGCAATCAGCCCCAGCATTTT
.	.	TRBJ2-3	TRBV30	CAWNGGAPLTDTQYF	TGTGCCTGGAATGGGGGGGCTCCTCTCACAGATACGCAGTATTTT
.	.	TRBJ1-6	TRBV14	CASSPLLDSPLHF	TGTGCCAGCAGCCCCCTTCTGGATTCACCCCTCCACTTT
TRBD1	.	TRBJ2-1	TRBV7-2	CASSPRDREQFF	TGTGCCAGCAGCCCAAGGGACAGGGAGCAGTTCTTC
.	.	TRBJ2-6	TRBV20-1	CSARSTGANVLTF	TGCAGTGCTAGGTCTACTGGGGCCAACGTCCTGACTTTC
.	.	TRBJ1-3	TRBV11-2	CASSLVGAVNTIYF	TGTGCCAGCAGCTTAGTGGGAGCCGTGAACACCATATATTTT
.	.	TRBJ2-2	TRBV9	CASSARNTGELFF	TGTGCCAGCAGCGCAAGGAACACCGGGGAGCTGTTTTTT
.	.	TRBJ2-5	TRBV20-1	CSARTSLGLETQYF	TGCAGTGCTCGAACTAGCTTGGGATTAGAGACCCAGTACTTC
.	.	TRBJ1-2	TRBV20-1	CSARDRRNYGCTF	TGCAGTGCTAGAGATAGGAGAAACTATGGCTGCACCTTC
.	.	TRBJ2-1	TRBV27	CASSFLSPLRGINEQFF	TGTGCCAGCAGTTTTCTATCGCCCCTCAGGGGAATAAATGAGCAGTTCTTC
.	.	TRBJ2-7	TRBV6-6	CASSYSSGLAYEQYF	TGTGCCAGCAGTTACTCTTCGGGGTTGGCCTACGAGCAGTACTTC
TRBD1	.	TRBJ2-7	TRBV19	CASSIPGGEQYF	TGTGCCAGTAGTATCCCAGGGGGCGAGCAGTACTTC
TRBD2	.	TRBJ2-1	TRBV2	CASHLPGLAGDSYNEQFF	TGTGCCAGCCATCTTCCGGGACTAGCGGGGGATTCCTACAATGAGCAGTTCTTC
.	once	TRBJ1-5	TRBV7-2	CASSLVHTTYQPQHF	TGTGCCAGCAGCTTAGTCCATACCACGTATCAGCCCCAGCATTTT
.	.	TRBJ2-1	TRBV7-2	CASSPRLSGTMKQFF	TGTGCCAGCAGCCCACGCCTCTCAGGGACAATGAAGCAGTTCTTC
TRBD1	.	TRBJ2-3	TRBV7-7	CASSPIQGDTQYF	TGTGCTAGCAGCCCCATACAGGGGGATACGCAGTATTTT
.	once	TRBJ1-1	TRBV6-2/TRBV6-3	CASTDLQGAKNWAFF	TGTGCCAGCACAGATCTCCAGGGAGCGAAAAATTGGGCTTTCTTT
.	.	TRBJ1-1	TRBV5-1	CASSFTGQATEAFF	TGCGCCAGCAGTTTTACAGGGCAGGCCACTGAAGCTTTCTTT
TRBD2	.	TRBJ2-7	TRBV20-1	CSARAPAGGTYEQYF	TGCAGTGCTAGGGCCCCAGCGGGGGGTACCTACGAGCAGTACTTC
TRBD2	.	TRBJ2-3	TRBV9	CASSETSAPPDTQYF	TGTGCCAGCAGCGAAACTAGCGCCCCTCCCGATACGCAGTATTTT
.	.	TRBJ2-3	TRBV7-7	CASSSQRWTDLSTDTQYF	TGTGCTAGCAGCTCCCAGAGGTGGACCGACCTAAGCACAGATACGCAGTATTTT
TRBD1	.	TRBJ1-5	TRBV20-1	CSASRDRGLWQPQHF	TGCAGTGCTAGTAGGGACAGGGGGCTGTGGCAGCCCCAGCATTTT
.	.	TRBJ1-1	TRBV6-5	CASSWQGGMNTEAFF	TGTGCCAGCAGTTGGCAGGGTGGAATGAACACTGAAGCTTTCTTT
.	few	TRBJ1-6	TRBV6-2/TRBV6-3	CASSSGTENSPLHF	TGTGCCAGTTCTTCCGGGACGGAGAATTCACCCCTCCACTTT
TRBD1	.	TRBJ1-2	TRBV6-5	CASTAGTGYDGYTF	TGTGCCAGCACGGCCGGGACAGGGTATGATGGCTACACCTTC
.	few	TRBJ1-1	TRBV20-1	CSARGTGQSTEAFF	TGCAGTGCTAGAGGTACAGGACAGTCCACTGAAGCTTTCTTT
.	.	TRBJ1-1	TRBV5-1	CASSPWTAKNTEAFF	TGTGCCAGCAGCCCATGGACAGCAAAGAACACTGAAGCTTTCTTT
TRBD2	.	TRBJ2-1	TRBV10-2	CGIRSSGGYNEQFF	TGCGGCATCCGATCTAGCGGGGGCTACAATGAGCAGTTCTTC
.	.	TRBJ2-7	TRBV4-2	CASSQGSTETYEQYF	TGTGCCAGCAGCCAAGGCTCGACAGAAACCTACGAGCAGTACTTC
.	.	TRBJ2-7	TRBV7-2	CASRGAGASYEQYF	TGTGCCAGCAGGGGAGCAGGGGCCTCCTACGAGCAGTACTTC
.	few	TRBJ2-3	TRBV10-3	CATRAADTQYF	TGTGCCACAAGGGCCGCAGATACGCAGTATTTT